The clone carrying this T cell receptor (beta chain) was observed a few times. The V end lost 3 bases, the J end lost 7 bases, and 12 bases lay between the germline ends. From germline, CDR1 is MNHEY and CDR2 SMNVEV (reference sequence). The CDR3 spans 13 residues. These data are taken from a study of shared clonotypes between healthy human individuals. This table comes from immunoSEQ multiplex PCR, and its TCRdb copy is limited to in-frame clones, with some not included. The data show some 1.4 million clones, with around 97% seen just once and roughly 1.2% held by the top ten. The sample taken for sequencing was naive CD4+ T cells sorted from blood. Subset in this sample: CD45RA+ positively selected. This chain uses TRBV27 with TRBJ1-2, with D tentatively TRBD1 (5 bases). The receptor was isolated from a man aged 30 to 45 in good health. The CDR3 sequence: CASSFRQGGGYTF. CDR3 nucleotides: TGTGCCAGCAGTTTCCGGCAGGGAGGTGGCTACACCTTC.